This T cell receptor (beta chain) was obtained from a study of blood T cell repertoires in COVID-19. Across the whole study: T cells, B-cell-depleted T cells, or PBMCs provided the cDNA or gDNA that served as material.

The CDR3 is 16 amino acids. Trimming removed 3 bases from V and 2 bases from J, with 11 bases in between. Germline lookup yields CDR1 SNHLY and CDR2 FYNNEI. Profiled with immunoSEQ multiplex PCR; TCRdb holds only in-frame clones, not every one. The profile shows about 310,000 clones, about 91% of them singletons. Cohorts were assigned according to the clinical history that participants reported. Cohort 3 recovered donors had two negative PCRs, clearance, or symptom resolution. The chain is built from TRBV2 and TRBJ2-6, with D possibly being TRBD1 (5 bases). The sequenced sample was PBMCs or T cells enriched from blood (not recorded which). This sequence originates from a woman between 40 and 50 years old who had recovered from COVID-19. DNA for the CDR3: TGTGCCAGCAGTGATATAGGGGCGGCTGGGGCCAACGTCCTGACTTTC. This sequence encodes CASSDIGAAGANVLTF.